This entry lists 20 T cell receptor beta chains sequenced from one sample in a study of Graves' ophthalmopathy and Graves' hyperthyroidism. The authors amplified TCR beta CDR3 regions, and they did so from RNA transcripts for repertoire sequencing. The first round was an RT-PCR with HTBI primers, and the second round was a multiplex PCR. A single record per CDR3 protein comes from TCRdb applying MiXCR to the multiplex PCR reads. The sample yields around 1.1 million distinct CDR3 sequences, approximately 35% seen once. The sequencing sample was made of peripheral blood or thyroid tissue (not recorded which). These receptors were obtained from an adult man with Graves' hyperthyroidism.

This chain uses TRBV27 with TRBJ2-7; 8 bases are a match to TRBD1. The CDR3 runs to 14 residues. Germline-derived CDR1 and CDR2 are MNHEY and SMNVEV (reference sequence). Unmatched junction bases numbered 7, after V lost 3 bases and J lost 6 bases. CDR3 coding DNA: TGTGCCAGCAGTTTCTTCGGGACAGGTCGCGAGCAGTACTTC. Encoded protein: CASSFFGTGREQYF.

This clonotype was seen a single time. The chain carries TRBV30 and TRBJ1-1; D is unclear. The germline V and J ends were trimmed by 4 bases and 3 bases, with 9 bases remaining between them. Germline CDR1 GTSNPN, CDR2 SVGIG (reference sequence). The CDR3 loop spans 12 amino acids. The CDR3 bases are TGTGCCTGGAAGTTAAGGGACACTGAAGCTTTCTTT. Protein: CAWKLRDTEAFF.

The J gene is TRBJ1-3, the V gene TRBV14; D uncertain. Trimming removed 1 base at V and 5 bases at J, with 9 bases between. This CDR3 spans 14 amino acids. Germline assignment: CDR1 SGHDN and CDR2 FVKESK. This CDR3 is CASSQVRGRNTIYF. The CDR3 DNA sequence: TGTGCCAGCAGCCAAGTCCGGGGTCGAAACACCATATATTTT. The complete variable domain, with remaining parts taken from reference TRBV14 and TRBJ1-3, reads EAGVTQFPSHSVIEKGQTVTLRCDPISGHDNLYWYRRVMGKEIKFLLHFVKESKQDESGMPNNRFLAERTGGTYSTLKVQPAELEDSGVYFCASSQVRGRNTIYFGEGSWLTVV.

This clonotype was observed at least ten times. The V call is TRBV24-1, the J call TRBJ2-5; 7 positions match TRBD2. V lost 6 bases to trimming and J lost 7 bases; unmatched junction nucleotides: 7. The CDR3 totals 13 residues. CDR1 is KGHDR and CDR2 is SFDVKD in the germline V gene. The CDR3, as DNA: TGTGCCACCAGTCTCGCGGGGGACGTGACCCAGTACTTC. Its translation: CATSLAGDVTQYF.

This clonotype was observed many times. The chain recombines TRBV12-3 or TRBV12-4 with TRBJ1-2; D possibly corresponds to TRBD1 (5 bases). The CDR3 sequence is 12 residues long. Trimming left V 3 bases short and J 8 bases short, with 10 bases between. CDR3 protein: CASSFLGPGYTF. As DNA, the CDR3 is TGTGCCAGCAGTTTTTTGGGGCCGGGCTACACCTTC.

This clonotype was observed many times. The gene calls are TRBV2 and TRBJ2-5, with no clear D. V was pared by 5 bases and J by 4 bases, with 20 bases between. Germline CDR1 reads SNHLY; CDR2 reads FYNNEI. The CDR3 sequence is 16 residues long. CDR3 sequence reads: CASSPPGPLVAETQYF. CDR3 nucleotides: TGTGCCAGCAGTCCCCCGGGCCCTCTAGTAGCAGAGACCCAGTACTTC. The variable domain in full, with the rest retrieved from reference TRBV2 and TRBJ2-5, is EPEVTQTPSHQVTQMGQEVILRCVPISNHLYFYWYRQILGQKVEFLVSFYNNEISEKSEIFDDQFSVERPDGSNFTLKIRSTKLEDSAMYFCASSPPGPLVAETQYFGPGTRLLVL.

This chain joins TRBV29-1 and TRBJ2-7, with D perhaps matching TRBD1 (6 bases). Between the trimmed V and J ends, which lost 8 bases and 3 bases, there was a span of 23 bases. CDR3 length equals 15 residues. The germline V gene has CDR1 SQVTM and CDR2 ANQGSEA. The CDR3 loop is CSLGTTGSHFYEQYF. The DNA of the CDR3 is TGCAGCTTGGGTACGACAGGATCACATTTCTACGAGCAGTACTTC.

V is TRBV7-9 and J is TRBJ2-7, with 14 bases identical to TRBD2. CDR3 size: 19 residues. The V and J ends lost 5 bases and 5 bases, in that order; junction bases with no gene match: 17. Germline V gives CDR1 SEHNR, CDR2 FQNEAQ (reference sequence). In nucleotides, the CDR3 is TGTGCCAGCAGCACAACCCGTCGGACTAGCGGGAGGACGGTCCACGAGCAGTACTTC. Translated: CASSTTRRTSGRTVHEQYF.

The CDR3 DNA sequence: TGCGCCAGCAGCTTGGACGAGGGATCTGGGGCCAACGTCCTGACTTTC. Translating gives CASSLDEGSGANVLTF. The chain couples TRBV5-1 to TRBJ2-6; D may be TRBD2 (5 bases). V lost 0 bases, J lost 1 base, and 8 bases lay in between. Germline V CDR1 and CDR2: SGHRS, YFSETQ. The CDR3 covers 16 residues. The variable domain in full, completed from reference TRBV5-1 and TRBJ2-6, reads KAGVTQTPRYLIKTRGQQVTLSCSPISGHRSVSWYQQTPGQGLQFLFEYFSETQRNKGNFPGRFSGRQFSNSRSEMNVSTLELGDSALYLCASSLDEGSGANVLTFGAGSRLTVL.

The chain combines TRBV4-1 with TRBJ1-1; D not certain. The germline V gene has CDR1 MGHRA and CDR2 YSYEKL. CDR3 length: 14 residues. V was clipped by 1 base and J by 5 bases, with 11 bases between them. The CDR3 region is CASSQVRGGTEAFF. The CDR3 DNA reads TGCGCCAGCAGCCAAGTACGGGGTGGAACTGAAGCTTTCTTT.

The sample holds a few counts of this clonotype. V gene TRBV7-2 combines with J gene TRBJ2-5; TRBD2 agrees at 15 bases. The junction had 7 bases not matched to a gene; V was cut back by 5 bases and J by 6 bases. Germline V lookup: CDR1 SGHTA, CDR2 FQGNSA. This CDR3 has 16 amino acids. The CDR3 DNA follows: TGTGCCAGCAGCACGAGAGGACTAGCGGGAGGGCAGACCCAGTACTTC. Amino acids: CASSTRGLAGGQTQYF.

The CDR3 reads CAISEETGGKETQYF. The CDR3 DNA follows: TGTGCCATCAGTGAGGAAACAGGGGGTAAAGAGACCCAGTACTTC. The chain joins TRBV10-3 to TRBJ2-5; TRBD1 agrees at 8 bases. CDR1 is ENHRY and CDR2 is SYGVKD in the germline V gene. CDR3 size: 15 residues. Trimming cost V 2 bases and J 3 bases; bases outside gene matches: 5.

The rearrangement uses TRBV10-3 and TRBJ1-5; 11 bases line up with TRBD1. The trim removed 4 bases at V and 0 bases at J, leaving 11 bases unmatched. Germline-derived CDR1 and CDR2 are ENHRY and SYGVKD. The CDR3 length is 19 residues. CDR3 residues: CAISVSPGQGVHSNQPQHF. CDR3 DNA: TGTGCCATCAGTGTTTCCCCGGGACAGGGGGTACATAGCAATCAGCCCCAGCATTTT.

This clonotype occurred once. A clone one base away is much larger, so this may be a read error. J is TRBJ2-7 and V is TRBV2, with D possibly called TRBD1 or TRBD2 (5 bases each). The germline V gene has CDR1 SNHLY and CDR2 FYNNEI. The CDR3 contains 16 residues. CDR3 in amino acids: CAGSEVRGPISYEQYF. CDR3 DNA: TGTGCCGGCAGTGAAGTTCGGGGACCGATTTCCTACGAGCAGTACTTC.

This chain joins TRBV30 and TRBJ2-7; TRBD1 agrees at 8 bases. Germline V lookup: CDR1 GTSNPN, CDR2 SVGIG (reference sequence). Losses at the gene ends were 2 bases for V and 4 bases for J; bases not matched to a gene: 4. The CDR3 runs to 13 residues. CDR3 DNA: TGTGCCTGGAGTTTGGGACAGGATTACGAGCAGTACTTC. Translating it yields CAWSLGQDYEQYF.

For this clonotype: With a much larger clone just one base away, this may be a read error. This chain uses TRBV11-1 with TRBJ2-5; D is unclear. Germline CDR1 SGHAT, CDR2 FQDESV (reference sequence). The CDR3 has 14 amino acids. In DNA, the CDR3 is TGTGTCAGCAGCTTAGCTTCTGCACAAGAGACCCAGTACTTC. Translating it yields CVSSLASAQETQYF.

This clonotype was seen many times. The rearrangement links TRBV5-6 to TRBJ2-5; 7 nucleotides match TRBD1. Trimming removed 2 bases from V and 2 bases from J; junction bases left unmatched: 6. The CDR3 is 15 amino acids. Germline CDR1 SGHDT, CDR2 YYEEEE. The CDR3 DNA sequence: TGTGCCAGCAGCTTAGGCCCACAGGGGCAAGAGACCCAGTACTTC. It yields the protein CASSLGPQGQETQYF.

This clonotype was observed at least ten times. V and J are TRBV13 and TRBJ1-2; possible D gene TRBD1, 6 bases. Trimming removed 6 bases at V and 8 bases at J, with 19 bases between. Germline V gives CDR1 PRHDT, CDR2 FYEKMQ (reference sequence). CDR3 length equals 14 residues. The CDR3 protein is CASREQGIFHGYTF. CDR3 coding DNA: TGTGCCAGCAGGGAACAGGGAATATTTCACGGCTACACCTTC.

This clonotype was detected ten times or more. Here the CDR3 reads CASSSPRGGPNQETQYF. The CDR3 nucleotides read TGTGCCAGCAGCTCCCCGCGGGGCGGGCCTAACCAAGAGACCCAGTACTTC. The J gene is TRBJ2-5, the V gene TRBV7-9; D is perhaps TRBD2 (6 bases). The CDR3 contains 17 residues. V was cut by 4 bases and J by 0 bases, with 18 bases left in between. In germline, CDR1 is SEHNR, CDR2 FQNEAQ (reference sequence).

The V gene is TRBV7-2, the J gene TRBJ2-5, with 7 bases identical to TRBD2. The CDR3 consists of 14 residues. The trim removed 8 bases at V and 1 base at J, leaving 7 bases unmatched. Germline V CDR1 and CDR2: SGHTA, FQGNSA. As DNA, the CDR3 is TGTGCCAGCTCCGTACTAGCGAGCCAAGAGACCCAGTACTTC. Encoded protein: CASSVLASQETQYF.